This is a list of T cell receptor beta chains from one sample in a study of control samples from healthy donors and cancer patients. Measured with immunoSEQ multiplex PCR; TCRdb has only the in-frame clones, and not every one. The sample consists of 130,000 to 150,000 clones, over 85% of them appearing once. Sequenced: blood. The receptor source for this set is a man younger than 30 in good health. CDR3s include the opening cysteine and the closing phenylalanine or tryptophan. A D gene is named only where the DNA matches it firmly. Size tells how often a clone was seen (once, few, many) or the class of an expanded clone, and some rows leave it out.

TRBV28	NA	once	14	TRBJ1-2	CASSRSQGYYGYTF	TGTGCCAGCAGTCGATCCCAGGGTTACTATGGCTACACCTTC
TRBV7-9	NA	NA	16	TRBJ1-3	CASSPWKSISGNTIYF	TGTGCCAGCAGCCCCTGGAAATCGATCTCTGGAAACACCATATATTTT
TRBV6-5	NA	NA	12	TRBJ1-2	CASSYLGDGYTF	TGTGCCAGCAGTTACTTGGGCGATGGCTACACCTTC
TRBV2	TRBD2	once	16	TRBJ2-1	CASSGWTSGEGDEQFF	TGTGCCAGCAGCGGATGGACTAGCGGGGAAGGGGATGAGCAGTTCTTC
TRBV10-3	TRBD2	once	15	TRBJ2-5	CAISSGLAGVETQYF	TGTGCCATCAGTTCGGGACTAGCGGGGGTGGAGACCCAGTACTTC
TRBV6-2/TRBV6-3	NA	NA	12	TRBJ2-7	CASSYPPPEQYF	TGTGCCAGCAGTTACCCTCCTCCCGAGCAGTACTTC
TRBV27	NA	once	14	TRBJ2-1	CASSLQGSNSEQFF	TGTGCCAGCAGTTTACAAGGGTCAAATAGTGAGCAGTTCTTC
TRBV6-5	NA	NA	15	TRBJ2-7	CASSYGRQPPYEQYF	TGTGCCAGCAGTTACGGTCGACAGCCCCCCTACGAGCAGTACTTC
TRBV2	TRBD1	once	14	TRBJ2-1	CASSEVTGSNEQFF	TGTGCCAGCAGTGAAGTGACAGGGTCCAATGAGCAGTTCTTC
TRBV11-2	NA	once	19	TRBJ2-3	CASSLDINSGQVDADTQYF	TGTGCCAGCAGCTTAGATATTAATTCGGGTCAGGTGGACGCAGATACGCAGTATTTT
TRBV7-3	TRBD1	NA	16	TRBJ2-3	CASSLTGTGISDTQYF	TGTGCCAGCAGCCTAACCGGGACAGGGATCTCAGATACGCAGTATTTT
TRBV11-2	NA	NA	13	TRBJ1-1	CASGSVRVVEAFF	TGTGCCAGCGGATCCGTCAGGGTCGTGGAAGCTTTCTTT
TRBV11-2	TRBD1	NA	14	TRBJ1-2	CASSGDRGPYGYTF	TGTGCCAGCAGCGGCGACAGGGGGCCTTATGGCTACACCTTC
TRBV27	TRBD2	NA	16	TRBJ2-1	CASSQTGTSSYNEQFF	TGTGCCAGCAGTCAGACCGGGACTAGCTCCTACAATGAGCAGTTCTTC
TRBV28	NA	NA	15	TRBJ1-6	CASSDSLGADSPLHF	TGTGCCAGCAGTGACAGCTTGGGGGCAGATTCACCCCTCCACTTT
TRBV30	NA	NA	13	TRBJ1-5	CAWRETSNQPQHF	TGTGCCTGGAGGGAAACTAGCAATCAGCCCCAGCATTTT
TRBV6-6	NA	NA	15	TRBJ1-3	CASSYAGHSGNTIYF	TGTGCCAGCAGTTACGCCGGTCACTCTGGAAACACCATATATTTT
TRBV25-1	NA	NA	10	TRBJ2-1	CASEDGEQFF	TGTGCCAGCGAGGACGGGGAGCAGTTCTTC
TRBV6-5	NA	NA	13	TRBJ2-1	CASSPGAGGEQFF	TGTGCCAGCAGCCCCGGGGCCGGGGGTGAGCAGTTCTTC
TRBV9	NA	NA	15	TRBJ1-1	CASSALHRGPLEAFF	TGTGCCAGCAGCGCCCTTCATCGAGGCCCCCTTGAAGCTTTCTTT
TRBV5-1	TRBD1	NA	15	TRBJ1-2	CASSYTGGEDEGYTF	TGCGCCAGCAGCTATACAGGGGGCGAGGATGAAGGCTACACCTTC
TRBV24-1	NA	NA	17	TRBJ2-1	CATSDATQGLSRNEQFF	TGTGCCACCAGTGATGCCACACAGGGACTTAGCAGAAATGAGCAGTTCTTC
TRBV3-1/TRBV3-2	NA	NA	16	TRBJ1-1	CASSQEGAVWNTEAFF	TGTGCCAGCAGCCAAGAGGGGGCGGTCTGGAACACTGAAGCTTTCTTT
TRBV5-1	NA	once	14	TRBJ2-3	CASSLGLSVDTQYF	TGCGCCAGCAGCTTGGGCCTTTCGGTGGATACGCAGTATTTT
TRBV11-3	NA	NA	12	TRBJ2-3	CASSLSTDTQYF	TGTGCCAGCAGCCTCAGCACAGATACGCAGTATTTT
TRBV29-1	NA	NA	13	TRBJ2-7	CSVTLDGSYEQYF	TGCAGCGTAACCTTGGACGGGTCCTACGAGCAGTACTTC
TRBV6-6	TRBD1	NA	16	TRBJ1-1	CASSSPGQGWRTEAFF	TGTGCCAGCAGTTCACCGGGACAGGGATGGCGCACTGAAGCTTTCTTT
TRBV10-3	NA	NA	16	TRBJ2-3	CAISEGNRRRGDTQYF	TGTGCCATCAGTGAGGGGAATCGACGCCGGGGAGATACGCAGTATTTT
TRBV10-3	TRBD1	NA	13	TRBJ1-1	CAISGQENTEAFF	TGTGCCATCAGCGGACAGGAGAACACTGAAGCTTTCTTT
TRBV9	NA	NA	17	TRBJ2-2	CASSVPARGIDTGELFF	TGTGCCAGCAGCGTACCGGCCAGGGGAATCGACACCGGGGAGCTGTTTTTT
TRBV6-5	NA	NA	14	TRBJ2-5	CASSPSGLGETQYF	TGTGCCAGCAGCCCCAGCGGGTTGGGGGAGACCCAGTACTTC
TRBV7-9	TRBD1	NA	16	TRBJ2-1	CASSLTDRGRFREQFF	TGTGCCAGCAGCTTAACAGACAGGGGGCGTTTTCGGGAGCAGTTCTTC
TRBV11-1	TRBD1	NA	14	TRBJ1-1	CASSSDREVAEAFF	TGTGCCAGCAGCTCAGACAGGGAGGTTGCTGAAGCTTTCTTT
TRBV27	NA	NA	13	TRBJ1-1	CASGPGLNTEAFF	TGTGCCAGCGGTCCGGGTTTGAACACTGAAGCTTTCTTT
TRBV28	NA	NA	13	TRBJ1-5	CASRLTTATPQHF	TGTGCCAGCAGGTTAACTACAGCTACCCCCCAGCATTTT
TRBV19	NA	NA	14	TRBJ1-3	CASILQGGGNTIYF	TGTGCCAGTATCCTACAGGGAGGTGGAAACACCATATATTTT
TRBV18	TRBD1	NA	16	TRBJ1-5	CASSPTGQDLYQPQHF	TGTGCCAGCTCACCTACAGGACAGGACTTGTATCAGCCCCAGCATTTT
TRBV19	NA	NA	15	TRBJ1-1	CASSIVPQPNTEAFF	TGTGCCAGTAGTATAGTACCGCAGCCGAACACTGAAGCTTTCTTT
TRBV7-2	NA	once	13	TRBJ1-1	CASSFLAHTEAFF	TGTGCCAGCAGCTTTCTAGCTCACACTGAAGCTTTCTTT
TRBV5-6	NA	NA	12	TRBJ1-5	CASSLGQQPQHF	TGTGCCAGCAGCTTGGGTCAACAGCCCCAGCATTTT
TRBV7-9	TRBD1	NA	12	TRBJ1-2	CASATGKAGYTF	TGTGCCAGCGCGACAGGGAAAGCGGGCTACACCTTC
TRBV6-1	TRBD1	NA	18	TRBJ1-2	CASSEYRSGGVRNYGYTF	TGTGCCAGCAGTGAATATCGGTCAGGGGGCGTTCGGAACTATGGCTACACCTTC
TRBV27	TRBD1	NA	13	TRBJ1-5	CASTDRVNQPQHF	TGTGCCAGTACGGACAGGGTCAATCAGCCCCAGCATTTT
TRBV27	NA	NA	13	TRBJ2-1	CASSLGGWNEQFF	TGTGCCAGCAGTCTGGGCGGTTGGAATGAGCAGTTCTTC
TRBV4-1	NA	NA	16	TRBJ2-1	CASSRISASTYNEQFF	TGCGCCAGCAGCCGAATTAGCGCTAGTACCTACAATGAGCAGTTCTTC
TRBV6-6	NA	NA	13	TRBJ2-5	CASSFSPSQTQYF	TGTGCCAGCAGTTTTTCCCCCAGTCAGACCCAGTACTTC
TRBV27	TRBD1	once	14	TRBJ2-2	CASSLGRGTGELFF	TGTGCCAGCAGTTTAGGCAGGGGGACCGGGGAGCTGTTTTTT
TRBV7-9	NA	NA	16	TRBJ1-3	CASSISPAGDGNTIYF	TGTGCCAGCAGCATAAGCCCCGCGGGGGATGGAAACACCATATATTTT
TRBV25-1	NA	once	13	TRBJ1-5	CASSPQGGQPQHF	TGTGCCAGCAGTCCTCAGGGAGGACAGCCCCAGCATTTT
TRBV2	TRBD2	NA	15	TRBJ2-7	CASKASGGASFEQYF	TGTGCCAGCAAGGCTAGCGGGGGGGCCTCGTTCGAGCAGTACTTC
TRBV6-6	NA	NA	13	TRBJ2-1	CASTSTGIDEQFF	TGTGCCAGCACCTCTACAGGGATCGATGAGCAGTTCTTC